Following are 4 T cell receptor beta chains from one sample sequenced in a study of shared clonotypes between healthy human individuals. Libraries were prepared by immunoSEQ multiplex PCR; TCRdb keeps only in-frame clonotypes and omits some of them. The table records some 2 million clones, 95% of them present only once. Sequences were obtained from naive CD4+ T cells sorted from blood. Subset given: CD45RA+ positively selected. These TCRs come from a man aged 18-30 years in good health.

On this clone: Within the sample, other DNA sequences also encode this same CDR3. The chain has TRBV2 and TRBJ2-3, with D unresolved. V dropped 4 bases and J dropped 0 bases, with 5 bases sitting between them. Looked up from germline, CDR1 is SNHLY and CDR2 is FYNNEI. This CDR3 is 13 amino acids long. The CDR3 reads CASSVSSTDTQYF. Here the CDR3 DNA reads TGTGCCAGCAGTGTCTCGAGCACAGATACGCAGTATTTT. Together with reference TRBV2 and TRBJ2-3, the CDR3 gives the full variable domain: EPEVTQTPSHQVTQMGQEVILRCVPISNHLYFYWYRQILGQKVEFLVSFYNNEISEKSEIFDDQFSVERPDGSNFTLKIRSTKLEDSAMYFCASSVSSTDTQYFGPGTRLTVL.

The chain carries TRBV25-1 and TRBJ1-5, with D unresolved. V lost 2 bases to trimming and J lost 1 base, with 9 bases between them. The germline gives CDR1 MGHDK, CDR2 SYGVNS. This CDR3 spans 15 amino acids. The CDR3 nucleotides read TGTGCCAGCAGTGAACCCGGAAGCAGCAATCAGCCCCAGCATTTT. Amino acids: CASSEPGSSNQPQHF.

V is TRBV13 and J is TRBJ1-6; D remains unclear. The CDR3 runs to 16 residues. Germline lookup yields CDR1 PRHDT and CDR2 FYEKMQ (reference sequence). V lost 1 base and J lost 7, with 14 bases in between. CDR3 sequence (DNA): TGTGCCAGCAGCTTAGTCTCAGGAAAAGGGAATTCACCCCTCCACTTT. Translated, it gives CASSLVSGKGNSPLHF.

This sequence joins TRBV9 and TRBJ1-3; no definite D call. The CDR3 loop spans 12 amino acids. Trimming removed 4 bases at V and 2 bases at J, with 4 bases between. Germline CDR1 SGDLS, CDR2 YYNGEE. CDR3 coding DNA: TGTGCCAGCAGCCTCCCTGGAAACACCATATATTTT. This gives the protein CASSLPGNTIYF.